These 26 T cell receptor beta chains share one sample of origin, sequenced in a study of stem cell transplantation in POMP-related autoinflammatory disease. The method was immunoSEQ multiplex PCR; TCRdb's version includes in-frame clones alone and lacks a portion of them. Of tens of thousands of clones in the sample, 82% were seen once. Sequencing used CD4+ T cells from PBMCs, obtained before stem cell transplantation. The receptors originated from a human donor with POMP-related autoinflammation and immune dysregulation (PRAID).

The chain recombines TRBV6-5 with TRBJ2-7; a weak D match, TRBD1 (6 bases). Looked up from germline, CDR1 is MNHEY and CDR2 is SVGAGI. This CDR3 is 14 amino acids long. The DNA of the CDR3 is TGTGCAGCTAAGGCACCCGGCAGGGGAAACGAGCAGTACTTC. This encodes CAAKAPGRGNEQYF.

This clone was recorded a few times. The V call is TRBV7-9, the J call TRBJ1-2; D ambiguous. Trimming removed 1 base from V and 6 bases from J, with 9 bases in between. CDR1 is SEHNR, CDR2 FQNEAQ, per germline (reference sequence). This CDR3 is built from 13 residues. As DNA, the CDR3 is TGTGCCAGCAGCTTAGGGCAGGTGGATGGCTACACCTTC. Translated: CASSLGQVDGYTF.

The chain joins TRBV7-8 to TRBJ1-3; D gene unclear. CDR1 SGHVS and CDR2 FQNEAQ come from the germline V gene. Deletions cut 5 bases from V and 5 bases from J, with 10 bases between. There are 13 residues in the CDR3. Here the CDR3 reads CASSPTSRNTIYF. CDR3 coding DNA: TGTGCCAGCAGCCCTACCTCCCGAAACACCATATATTTT.

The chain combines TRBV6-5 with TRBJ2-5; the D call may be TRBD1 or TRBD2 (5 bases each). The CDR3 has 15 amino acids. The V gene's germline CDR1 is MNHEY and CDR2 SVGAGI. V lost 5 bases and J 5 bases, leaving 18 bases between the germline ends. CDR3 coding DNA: TGTGCCAGCAGTCGTGTCTCCGGGACGTGGGAGACCCAGTACTTC. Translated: CASSRVSGTWETQYF.

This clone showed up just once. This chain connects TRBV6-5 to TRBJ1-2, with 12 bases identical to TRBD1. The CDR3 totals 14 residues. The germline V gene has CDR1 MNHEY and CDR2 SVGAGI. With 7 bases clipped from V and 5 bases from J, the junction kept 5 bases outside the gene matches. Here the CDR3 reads CASKGDRGRYGYTF. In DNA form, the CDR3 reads TGTGCCAGCAAAGGGGACAGGGGGCGTTATGGCTACACCTTC.

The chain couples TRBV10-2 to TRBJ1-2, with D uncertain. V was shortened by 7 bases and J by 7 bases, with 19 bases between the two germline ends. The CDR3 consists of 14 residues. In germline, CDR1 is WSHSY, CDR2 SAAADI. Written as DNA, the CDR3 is TGCGCCAGCACCAAAGGGAGTCTTAGCGTTGGCTACACCTTC. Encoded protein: CASTKGSLSVGYTF.

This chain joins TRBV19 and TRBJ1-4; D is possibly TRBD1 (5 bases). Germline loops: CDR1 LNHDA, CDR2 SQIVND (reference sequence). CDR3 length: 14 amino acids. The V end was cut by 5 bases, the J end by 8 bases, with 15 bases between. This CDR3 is CASSYGAWGEKLFF. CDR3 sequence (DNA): TGTGCCAGTAGTTACGGGGCGTGGGGGGAAAAACTGTTTTTT.

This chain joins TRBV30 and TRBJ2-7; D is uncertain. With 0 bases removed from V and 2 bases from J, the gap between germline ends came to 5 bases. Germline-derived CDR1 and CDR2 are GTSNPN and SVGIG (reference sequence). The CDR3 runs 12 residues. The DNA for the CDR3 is TGTGCCTGGAGTGTAGGGACCTACGAGCAGTACTTC. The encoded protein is CAWSVGTYEQYF.

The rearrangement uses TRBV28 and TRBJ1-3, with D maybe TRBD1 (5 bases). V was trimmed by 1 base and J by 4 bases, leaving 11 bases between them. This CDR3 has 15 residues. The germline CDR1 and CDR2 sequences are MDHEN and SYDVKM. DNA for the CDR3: TGTGCCAGCAGTTTATCCAGGGCCCCCGGAAACACCATATATTTT. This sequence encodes CASSLSRAPGNTIYF.

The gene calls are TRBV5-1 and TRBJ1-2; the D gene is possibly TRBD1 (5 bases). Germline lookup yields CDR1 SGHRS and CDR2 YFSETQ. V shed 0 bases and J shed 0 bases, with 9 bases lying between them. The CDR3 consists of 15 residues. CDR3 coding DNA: TGCGCCAGCAGCTTGGCAGGGTTAGCTAACTATGGCTACACCTTC. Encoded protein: CASSLAGLANYGYTF. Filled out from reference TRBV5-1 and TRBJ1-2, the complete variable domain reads KAGVTQTPRYLIKTRGQQVTLSCSPISGHRSVSWYQQTPGQGLQFLFEYFSETQRNKGNFPGRFSGRQFSNSRSEMNVSTLELGDSALYLCASSLAGLANYGYTFGSGTRLTVV.

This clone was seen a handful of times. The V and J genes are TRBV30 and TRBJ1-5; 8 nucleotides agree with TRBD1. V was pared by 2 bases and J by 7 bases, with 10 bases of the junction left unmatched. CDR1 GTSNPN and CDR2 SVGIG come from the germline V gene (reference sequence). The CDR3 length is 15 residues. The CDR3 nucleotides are TGTGCCTGGAGTAAACTGGACAGGGCGGGCCAGCCCCAGCATTTT. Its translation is CAWSKLDRAGQPQHF.

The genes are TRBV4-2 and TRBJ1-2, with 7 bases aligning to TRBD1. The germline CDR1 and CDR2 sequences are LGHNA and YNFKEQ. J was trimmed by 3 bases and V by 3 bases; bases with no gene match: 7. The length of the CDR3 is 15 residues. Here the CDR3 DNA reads TGTGCCAGCAGCCAGGCCCCAACAGGGGACTATGGCTACACCTTC. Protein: CASSQAPTGDYGYTF.

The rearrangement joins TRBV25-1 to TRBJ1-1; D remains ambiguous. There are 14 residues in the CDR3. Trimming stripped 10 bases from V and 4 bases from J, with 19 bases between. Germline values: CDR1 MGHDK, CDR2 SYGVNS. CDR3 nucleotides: TGTGCCACCACATTAGGCCACCCTGCCACTGAAGCTTTCTTT. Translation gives CATTLGHPATEAFF.

CDR3 coding DNA: TGTGCCAGCAGTGAAGCGGTCTCAACCCACTTGTACCAAGAGACCCAGTACTTC. This sequence encodes CASSEAVSTHLYQETQYF. The chain recombines TRBV6-1 with TRBJ2-5; D remains unclear. The germline gives CDR1 MNHNS, CDR2 SASEGT. The V and J ends lost 0 bases and 0 bases respectively, with 17 bases between them. The CDR3 loop spans 18 amino acids.

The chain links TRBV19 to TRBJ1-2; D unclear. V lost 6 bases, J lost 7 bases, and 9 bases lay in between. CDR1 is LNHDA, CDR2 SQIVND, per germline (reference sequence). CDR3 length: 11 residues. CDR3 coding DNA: TGTGCCAGTAGCCTCGATTCTGGCTACACCTTC. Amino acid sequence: CASSLDSGYTF.

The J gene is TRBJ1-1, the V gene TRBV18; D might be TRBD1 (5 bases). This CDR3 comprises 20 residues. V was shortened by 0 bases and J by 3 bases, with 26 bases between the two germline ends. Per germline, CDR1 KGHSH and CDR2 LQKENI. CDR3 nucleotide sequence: TGTGCCAGCTCACCACCGCTTCGAGGTGAAGGGGCCATTCGGGACACTGAAGCTTTCTTT. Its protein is CASSPPLRGEGAIRDTEAFF. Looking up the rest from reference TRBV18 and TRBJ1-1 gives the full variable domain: NAGVMQNPRHLVRRRGQEARLRCSPMKGHSHVYWYRQLPEEGLKFMVYLQKENIIDESGMPKERFSAEFPKEGPSILRIQQVVRGDSAAYFCASSPPLRGEGAIRDTEAFFGQGTRLTVV.

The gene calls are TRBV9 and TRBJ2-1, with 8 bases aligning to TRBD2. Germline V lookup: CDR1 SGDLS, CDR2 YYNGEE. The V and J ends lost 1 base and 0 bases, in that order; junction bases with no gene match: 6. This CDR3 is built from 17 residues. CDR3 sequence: CASSVLGGTSSYNEQFF. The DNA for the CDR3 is TGTGCCAGCAGCGTATTAGGAGGGACTAGCTCCTACAATGAGCAGTTCTTC.

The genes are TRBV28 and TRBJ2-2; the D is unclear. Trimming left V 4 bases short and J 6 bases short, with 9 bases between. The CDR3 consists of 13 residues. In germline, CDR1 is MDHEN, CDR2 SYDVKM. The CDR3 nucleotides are TGTGCCAGCAGTTCTGGCCGACCCGGGGAGCTGTTTTTT. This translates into CASSSGRPGELFF.

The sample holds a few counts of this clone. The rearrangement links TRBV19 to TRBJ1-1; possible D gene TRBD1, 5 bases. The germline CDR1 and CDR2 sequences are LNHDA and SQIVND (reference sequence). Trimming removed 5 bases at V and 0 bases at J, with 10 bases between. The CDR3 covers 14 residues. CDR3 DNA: TGTGCCAGTAGTCCGACAGTGTTGAACACTGAAGCTTTCTTT. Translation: CASSPTVLNTEAFF.

CDR3 in amino acids: CASSYSEGSNQPQHF. CDR3 nucleotide sequence: TGTGCCAGCAGTTACTCGGAGGGCAGCAATCAGCCCCAGCATTTT. The chain has TRBV6-5 and TRBJ1-5, with D uncertain. V was pared by 0 bases and J by 1 base, with 7 bases between. Germline CDR1 MNHEY, CDR2 SVGAGI. The CDR3 runs to 15 residues.

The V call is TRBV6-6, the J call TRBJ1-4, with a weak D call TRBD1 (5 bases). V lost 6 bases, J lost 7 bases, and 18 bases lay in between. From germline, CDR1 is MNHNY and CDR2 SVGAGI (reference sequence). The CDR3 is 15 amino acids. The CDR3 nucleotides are TGTGCCAGCAGCGGTTGGGGCGACGGAAGTGAAAAACTGTTTTTT. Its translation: CASSGWGDGSEKLFF.

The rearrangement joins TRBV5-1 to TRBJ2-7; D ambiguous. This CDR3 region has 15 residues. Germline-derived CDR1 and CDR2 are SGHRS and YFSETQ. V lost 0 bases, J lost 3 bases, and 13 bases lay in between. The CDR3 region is CASSLVGKDGYEQYF. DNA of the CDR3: TGCGCCAGCAGCTTGGTGGGGAAGGACGGCTACGAGCAGTACTTC.

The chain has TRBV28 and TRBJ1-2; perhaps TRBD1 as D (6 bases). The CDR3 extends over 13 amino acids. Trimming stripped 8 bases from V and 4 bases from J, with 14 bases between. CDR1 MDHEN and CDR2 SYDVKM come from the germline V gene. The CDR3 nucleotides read TGTGCCAGCTGCACAGGGCCGGGCTATGGCTACACCTTC. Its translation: CASCTGPGYGYTF.

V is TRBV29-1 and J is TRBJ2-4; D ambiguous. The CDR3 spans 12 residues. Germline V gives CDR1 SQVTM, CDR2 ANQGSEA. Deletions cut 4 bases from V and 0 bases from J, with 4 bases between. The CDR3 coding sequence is TGCAGCGTTGCGGGAGCCAAAAACATTCAGTACTTC. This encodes CSVAGAKNIQYF.

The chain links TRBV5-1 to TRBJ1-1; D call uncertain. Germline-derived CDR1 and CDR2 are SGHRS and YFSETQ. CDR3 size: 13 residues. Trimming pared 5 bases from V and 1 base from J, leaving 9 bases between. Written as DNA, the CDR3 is TGCGCCAGCAGGCCGCAGGAGAACACTGAAGCTTTCTTT. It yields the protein CASRPQENTEAFF.

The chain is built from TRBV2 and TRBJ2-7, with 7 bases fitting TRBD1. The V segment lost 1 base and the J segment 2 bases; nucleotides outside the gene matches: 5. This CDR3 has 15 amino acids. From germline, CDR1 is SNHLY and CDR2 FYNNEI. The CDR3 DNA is TGTGCCAGCAGTGAAGGGGCAGGGGGACCCTACGAGCAGTACTTC. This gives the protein CASSEGAGGPYEQYF.